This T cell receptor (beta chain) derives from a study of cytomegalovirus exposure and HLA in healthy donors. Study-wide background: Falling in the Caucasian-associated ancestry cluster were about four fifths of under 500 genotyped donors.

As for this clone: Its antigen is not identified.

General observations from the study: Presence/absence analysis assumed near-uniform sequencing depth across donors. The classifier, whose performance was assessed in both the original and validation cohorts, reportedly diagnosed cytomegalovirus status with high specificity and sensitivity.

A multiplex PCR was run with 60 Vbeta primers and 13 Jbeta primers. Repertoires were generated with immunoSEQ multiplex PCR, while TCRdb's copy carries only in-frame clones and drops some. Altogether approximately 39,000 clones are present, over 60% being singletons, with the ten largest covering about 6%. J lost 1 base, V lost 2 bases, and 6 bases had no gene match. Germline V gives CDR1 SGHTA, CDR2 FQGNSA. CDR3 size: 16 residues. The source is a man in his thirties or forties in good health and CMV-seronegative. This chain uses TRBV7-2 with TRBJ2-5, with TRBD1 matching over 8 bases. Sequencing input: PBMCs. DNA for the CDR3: TGTGCCAGCAGCTTATCAGGGGGCTTAGTCCAAGAGACCCAGTACTTC. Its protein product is CASSLSGGLVQETQYF. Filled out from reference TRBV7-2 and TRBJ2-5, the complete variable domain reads GAGVSQSPSNKVTEKGKDVELRCDPISGHTALYWYRQSLGQGLEFLIYFQGNSAPDKSGLPSDRFSAERTGGSVSTLTIQRTQQEDSAVYLCASSLSGGLVQETQYFGPGTRLLVL.